The rows below give T cell receptor beta chains drawn from one sample of a study of human T cells and chemical hapten exposure. TCRdb ran MiXCR on the RACE reads and lists one entry per CDR3 protein. The sample includes tens of thousands of distinct CDR3 sequences, about 10% of them seen just once. Material: whole blood, obtained in connection with sensitization to the hapten diphenylcyclopropenone (DPC). Every receptor here comes from a woman aged 40 to 50 with alopecia areata. Some clones in this sample may be carry-over from other donors' samples. Each CDR3 is given with its conserved first and last residue. Each record gives: J gene, CDR3 length, D gene, V gene, clone size, CDR3 protein, CDR3 DNA. The D gene is left open where the match is weak. Only part of the rows carry a size: once, few, many, or a class if the clone is expanded.

TRBJ2-3,13,.,TRBV9,.,CASSVRGTDTQYF,TGTGCCAGCAGCGTTCGGGGTACAGATACGCAGTATTTT
TRBJ2-7,14,TRBD1,TRBV5-5,.,CASSLGTGLDEQYF,TGTGCCAGCAGCTTGGGGACAGGGCTTGACGAGCAGTACTTC
TRBJ2-7,17,TRBD2,TRBV7-2,.,CASSLHGAGGPALEQYF,TGTGCCAGCAGCCTCCACGGCGCGGGAGGGCCTGCCCTCGAGCAGTACTTC
TRBJ1-3,12,.,TRBV29-1,.,CSVGHSGNTIYF,TGCAGCGTTGGGCACTCTGGAAACACCATATATTTT
TRBJ2-2,14,.,TRBV11-2,many,CASSLGISTGELFF,TGTGCCAGCAGCTTGGGGATTTCCACCGGGGAGCTGTTTTTT
TRBJ2-5,14,.,TRBV6-6,few,CASSYGVGGETQYF,TGTGCCAGCAGTTACGGCGTTGGGGGGGAGACCCAGTACTTC
TRBJ2-7,15,TRBD1,TRBV2,many,CASSALGTGAYEQYF,TGTGCCAGCAGTGCCTTGGGGACAGGGGCCTACGAGCAGTACTTC
TRBJ1-6,14,.,TRBV3-1,.,CASSQQGSNSPLHF,TGTGCCAGCAGCCAACAGGGTTCTAATTCACCCCTCCACTTT
TRBJ1-2,14,.,TRBV7-2,few,CASSPDSFDYGYTF,TGTGCCAGCAGCCCCGACAGCTTCGACTATGGCTACACCTTC
TRBJ1-1,20,.,TRBV28,many,CASSLFGFQGQNLGNTEAFF,TGTGCCAGCAGTTTATTTGGGTTTCAGGGCCAGAACCTTGGGAACACTGAAGCTTTCTTT
TRBJ1-1,14,.,TRBV7-2,many,CASSLDRANTEAFF,TGTGCCAGCAGCCTGGACAGAGCGAACACTGAAGCTTTCTTT
TRBJ2-5,14,TRBD2,TRBV7-3,many,CASSSPGLPQAQYF,TGTGCCAGCAGCTCCCCGGGACTACCACAAGCCCAGTACTTC
TRBJ2-1,14,TRBD2,TRBV12-3/TRBV12-4,few,CASSSGGPHNEQFF,TGTGCCAGCAGTTCGGGGGGGCCCCACAATGAGCAGTTCTTC
TRBJ1-3,14,TRBD1,TRBV28,.,CASSSTGAGNTIYF,TGTGCCAGCAGTTCGACAGGGGCTGGAAACACCATATATTTT
TRBJ2-5,14,TRBD1,TRBV20-1,few,CSAGDTGVQETQYF,TGCAGTGCAGGTGACACAGGGGTTCAAGAGACCCAGTACTTC
TRBJ1-1,14,.,TRBV20-1,few,CSARKGVRNTEAFF,TGCAGTGCTAGAAAGGGGGTACGGAACACTGAAGCTTTCTTT
TRBJ1-1,14,TRBD1,TRBV5-1,few,CASSPTGWGTEAFF,TGCGCCAGCAGCCCGACAGGGTGGGGGACTGAAGCTTTCTTT
TRBJ2-7,16,.,TRBV20-1,many,CSARDSGGGTGNEQYF,TGCAGTGCTAGAGATTCCGGGGGCGGTACAGGGAACGAGCAGTACTTC
TRBJ2-3,14,.,TRBV11-2,.,CASSLGSGIDTQYF,TGTGCCAGCAGCTTAGGTTCCGGCATAGATACGCAGTATTTT
TRBJ2-7,16,TRBD2,TRBV11-2,few,CASSLGGSGSRYEQYF,TGTGCCAGCAGCTTAGGGGGCAGCGGGAGTCGCTACGAGCAGTACTTC
TRBJ2-1,14,TRBD2,TRBV5-1,many,CASRVAGGPNEQFF,TGCGCCAGCAGGGTGGCGGGAGGGCCCAATGAGCAGTTCTTC
TRBJ1-6,15,.,TRBV3-1,.,CASSQGQKNNSPLHF,TGTGCCAGCAGCCAAGGACAGAAGAATAATTCACCCCTCCACTTT
TRBJ1-2,12,.,TRBV14,.,CASSQVPGGYTF,TGTGCCAGCAGCCAAGTTCCGGGGGGCTACACCTTC
TRBJ2-1,15,.,TRBV6-2/TRBV6-3,many,CASSSRQVGQYEQFF,TGTGCCAGCAGTTCTAGGCAGGTGGGGCAATATGAGCAGTTCTTC
TRBJ2-1,13,.,TRBV5-1,many,CASSGTRLDEQFF,TGCGCCAGCAGCGGAACTAGGCTCGATGAGCAGTTCTTC
TRBJ1-1,18,TRBD1,TRBV18,many,CASSPPVGQGGGVTEAFF,TGTGCCAGCTCACCACCGGTTGGACAGGGCGGCGGGGTGACTGAAGCTTTCTTT
TRBJ2-1,14,.,TRBV12-3/TRBV12-4,.,CASSLVGGPNEQFF,TGTGCCAGCAGTTTAGTGGGGGGCCCCAATGAGCAGTTCTTC
TRBJ2-1,18,TRBD2,TRBV6-2/TRBV6-3,once,CASSLTSGGVSSYNEQFF,TGTGCCAGCAGCCTCACTAGCGGGGGGGTGAGCTCCTACAATGAGCAGTTCTTC
TRBJ2-7,15,TRBD2,TRBV7-6,few,CASSLGTSGGYEQYF,TGTGCCAGCAGCTTAGGGACTAGCGGGGGGTACGAGCAGTACTTC
TRBJ2-3,15,.,TRBV4-2,many,CASSQEEGWTDTQYF,TGTGCCAGCAGCCAAGAGGAGGGGTGGACAGATACGCAGTATTTT
TRBJ2-7,15,.,TRBV5-6,many,CASSPGLGPPYEQYF,TGTGCCAGCAGCCCCGGGCTGGGCCCCCCGTACGAGCAGTACTTC
TRBJ1-6,15,.,TRBV4-3,many,CASSQDVQGASPLHF,TGCGCCAGCAGCCAAGATGTACAGGGAGCTTCACCCCTCCACTTT
TRBJ2-7,15,TRBD2,TRBV5-1,.,CASSLGRTSGDEQYF,TGCGCCAGCAGCTTGGGCCGGACTAGCGGGGACGAGCAGTACTTC
TRBJ1-1,11,.,TRBV6-1,many,CAGRGFTEAFF,TGTGCGGGTCGGGGATTCACTGAAGCTTTCTTT
TRBJ2-3,16,.,TRBV7-9,many,CASSPNRREHTDTQYF,TGTGCCAGCAGCCCGAACCGTAGGGAACACACAGATACGCAGTATTTT
TRBJ2-7,15,.,TRBV2,.,CASRPGRHGSNEQYF,TGTGCCAGCAGACCTGGACGCCATGGCTCGAACGAGCAGTACTTC
TRBJ2-3,14,.,TRBV7-2,.,CASSWRAGTDTQYF,TGTGCCAGCAGCTGGCGGGCCGGCACAGATACGCAGTATTTT
TRBJ2-3,11,.,TRBV29-1,many,CSVEQADTQYF,TGCAGCGTTGAACAGGCAGATACGCAGTATTTT
TRBJ1-1,13,.,TRBV29-1,.,CSGYTGLGTEAFF,TGCAGCGGATATACAGGTTTGGGCACTGAAGCTTTCTTT
TRBJ2-5,14,TRBD2,TRBV7-8,many,CASSLRTSPETQYF,TGTGCCAGCAGCTTAAGGACTAGCCCCGAGACCCAGTACTTC
TRBJ1-5,13,.,TRBV20-1,few,CSASRDGNQPQHF,TGCAGTGCTAGCCGGGACGGCAATCAGCCCCAGCATTTT
TRBJ2-1,13,TRBD1,TRBV18,many,CAGRQGVYNEQFF,TGTGCCGGCAGACAGGGAGTTTACAATGAGCAGTTCTTC
TRBJ2-1,15,TRBD2,TRBV4-3,few,CASSQVGLEGGEQFF,TGCGCCAGCAGCCAAGTCGGACTAGAGGGAGGTGAGCAGTTCTTC
TRBJ2-2,14,.,TRBV6-5,.,CASSLLVGAGELFF,TGTGCCAGCAGTTTACTAGTGGGGGCCGGGGAGCTGTTTTTT
TRBJ2-7,13,.,TRBV5-6,.,CASSFWGSYEQYF,TGTGCCAGCAGCTTTTGGGGCTCCTACGAGCAGTACTTC
TRBJ1-1,14,.,TRBV10-3,.,CAISAGQTNTEAFF,TGTGCCATCAGTGCCGGACAGACGAACACTGAAGCTTTCTTT
TRBJ2-1,15,.,TRBV12-3/TRBV12-4,.,CASTKAPPSYNEQFF,TGTGCCAGCACCAAAGCGCCCCCCTCCTACAATGAGCAGTTCTTC
TRBJ2-6,17,.,TRBV5-4,few,CASSRAGRGSGANVLTF,TGTGCCAGCAGCCGCGCCGGCCGTGGTTCTGGGGCCAACGTCCTGACTTTC
TRBJ2-3,14,.,TRBV6-1,many,CASGGTGSIYTQYF,TGTGCCAGCGGGGGTACGGGATCCATATATACGCAGTATTTT
TRBJ1-5,14,.,TRBV12-5,many,CASGGGISNQPQHF,TGTGCTAGTGGGGGGGGCATTAGCAATCAGCCCCAGCATTTT
TRBJ2-1,12,.,TRBV19,many,CASSREGNEQFF,TGTGCCAGTAGTAGAGAGGGCAATGAGCAGTTCTTC